These 8 T cell receptor beta chains came from one sample sequenced in a study of blood T cells in healthy people across ages (dated by TCRdb to the mid-2010s). Receptor libraries were prepared by 5' RACE. The second PCR ran for about 7 to 11 cycles and used a J-beta primer mix along with a sample-barcoded 5' primer. TCRdb's own reprocessing of the public reads used fastp at Q25 and MiXCR and kept productive beta chains. Rows matching on CDR3 protein sequence are summarized as one entry with the most common DNA and genes. The sample profile shows 1.5 million to 2 million distinct CDR3 sequences; 35% to 50% of them were found once. Of the sample, under 30% falls within the top ten clones. What was sequenced was blood. The origin of the receptors is a human donor in good health.

This clonotype was found many times. The rearrangement joins TRBV29-1 to TRBJ2-6, with 7 bases identical to TRBD2. Trimming at V came to 4 bases and at J to 0 bases, leaving 6 bases not matched to a gene. Germline V gives CDR1 SQVTM, CDR2 ANQGSEA. There are 16 residues in the CDR3. In DNA, the CDR3 is TGCAGCGTTGTGGGGGGGACGAGCTCTGGGGCCAACGTCCTGACTTTC. Amino acids: CSVVGGTSSGANVLTF.

A remark on this clonotype: A junction boundary mismatches the germline segment, possibly from a read error. V is TRBV14 and J is TRBJ1-1; D not certain. Germline CDR1 is SGHDN and CDR2 is FVKESK. The CDR3 length is 14 residues. The CDR3 nucleotides are TGTGCCAACAGCTCACTCACCGCTCGATTTGAAGCTTTCTTT. It encodes CANSSLTARFEAFF.

J is TRBJ2-1 and V is TRBV20-1; TRBD1 matches at 8 bases. Germline V gene lookup returns CDR1 DFQATT and CDR2 SNEGSKA (reference sequence). CDR3 length: 16 residues. V was clipped by 0 bases and J by 6 bases; unmatched bases: 10. CDR3 region: CSARDRGPQGANEQFF. CDR3 in DNA: TGCAGTGCTAGAGATCGCGGCCCTCAGGGGGCCAATGAGCAGTTCTTC.

This clonotype was seen more than once but under ten times. V gene TRBV12-3 or TRBV12-4 combines with J gene TRBJ2-7; TRBD1 agrees at 7 bases. The trim removed 4 bases at V and 6 bases at J, leaving 15 bases unmatched. The CDR3 spans 16 residues. The CDR3 sequence is CASSYITGELMAEQYF. The CDR3 region has the DNA TGTGCCAGCAGTTATATTACAGGGGAGCTTATGGCCGAGCAGTACTTC.

On this clonotype: A junction end diverges from the germline sequence, so it may reflect a read error. The rearrangement links TRBV4-2 to TRBJ2-1; 9 bases map to TRBD2. Germline CDR1 is LGHNA and CDR2 is YNFKEQ. The CDR3 covers 17 residues. The CDR3: CANSQVRTGTSINEQFF. CDR3 nucleotides: TGTGCCAACAGCCAAGTTCGGACCGGGACTAGCATCAATGAGCAGTTCTTC.

This clonotype was observed at least ten times. The chain couples TRBV7-2 to TRBJ1-2, with 9 nucleotides matching TRBD1. The germline V gene has CDR1 SGHTA and CDR2 FQGNSA. J gave up 6 bases and V 5 bases, and 4 bases lay outside the gene matches. The CDR3 spans 13 residues. The CDR3 nucleotides read TGTGCCAGCAGCCCGAGGACAGGGGATGGCTACACCTTC. Its translation: CASSPRTGDGYTF.

In its sample, this clonotype was seen a few times. The rearrangement joins TRBV6-5 to TRBJ1-6; D ambiguous. In germline, CDR1 is MNHEY, CDR2 SVGAGI. The CDR3 contains 16 residues. The V gene lost 0 bases and the J gene lost 5 bases, with 11 bases spanning the gap. The CDR3 nucleotides are TGTGCCAGCAGTTACTCTTGGGCAGGAGATAATTCACCCCTCCACTTT. Translating it yields CASSYSWAGDNSPLHF.

Only one count was recorded for this clonotype. This rearrangement joins TRBV7-2 to TRBJ2-1; TRBD2 agrees at 11 bases. With V trimmed by 6 bases and J by 7 bases, 5 bases remained unmatched. This CDR3 has 14 residues. Germline V CDR1 and CDR2: SGHTA, FQGNSA. CDR3 amino acids: CASRPTSGDNEQFF. In DNA, the CDR3 is TGTGCCAGCAGGCCGACTAGCGGGGATAATGAGCAGTTCTTC.